This TCR beta chain was observed in a study of T cells in Graves' hyperthyroidism and ophthalmopathy. This clonotype showed up just a few times. What it binds is unknown. Participants, patients aged 18 to 65, had newly diagnosed hyperthyroidism with a duration under 2 months. Study-wide points: Appearing also in blood were most of the thyroid clonotypes expanded above 0.001. The authors' 13 V-J model separated ophthalmopathy from stable hyperthyroidism. Ophthalmopathy got predicted by the model a median about six months before its onset.

The CDR3 covers 15 residues. Losses at the gene ends were 4 bases for V and 3 bases for J; bases not matched to a gene: 7. CDR1 and CDR2 from the germline V gene are GTSNPN and SVGIG (reference sequence). Authors of the study amplified TCR beta CDR3 regions from RNA transcripts. Researchers ran a first-round RT-PCR on the TCR CDR3 using the HTBI primer set. TCRdb fed the multiplex PCR reads into MiXCR, producing one record per CDR3 protein. The sample records about 210,000 distinct CDR3 sequences, 17% being singletons. The genes are TRBV30 and TRBJ2-3; 10 bases map to TRBD2. This clonotype was obtained from a man aged 45-65 years with Graves' hyperthyroidism. What was sequenced was blood. DNA for the CDR3: TGTGCCTGGAATAAGCTAGCGGGAGTAACAGATACGCAGTATTTT. It specifies CAWNKLAGVTDTQYF. The full variable domain, its missing parts supplied by reference TRBV30 and TRBJ2-3, is SQTIHQWPATLVQPVGSPLSLECTVEGTSNPNLYWYRQAAGRGLQLLFYSVGIGQISSEVPQNLSASRPQDRQFILSSKKLLLSDSGFYLCAWNKLAGVTDTQYFGPGTRLTVL.